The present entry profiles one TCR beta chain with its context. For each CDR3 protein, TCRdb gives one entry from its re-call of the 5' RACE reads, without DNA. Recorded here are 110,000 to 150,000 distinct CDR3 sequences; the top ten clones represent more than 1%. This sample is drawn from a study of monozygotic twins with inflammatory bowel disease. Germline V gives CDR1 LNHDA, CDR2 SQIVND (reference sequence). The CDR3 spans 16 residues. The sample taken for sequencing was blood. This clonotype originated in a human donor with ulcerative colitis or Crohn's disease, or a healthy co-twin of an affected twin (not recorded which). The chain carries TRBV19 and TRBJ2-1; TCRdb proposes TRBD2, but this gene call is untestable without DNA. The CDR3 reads CASSQTSSVTYNEQFF.